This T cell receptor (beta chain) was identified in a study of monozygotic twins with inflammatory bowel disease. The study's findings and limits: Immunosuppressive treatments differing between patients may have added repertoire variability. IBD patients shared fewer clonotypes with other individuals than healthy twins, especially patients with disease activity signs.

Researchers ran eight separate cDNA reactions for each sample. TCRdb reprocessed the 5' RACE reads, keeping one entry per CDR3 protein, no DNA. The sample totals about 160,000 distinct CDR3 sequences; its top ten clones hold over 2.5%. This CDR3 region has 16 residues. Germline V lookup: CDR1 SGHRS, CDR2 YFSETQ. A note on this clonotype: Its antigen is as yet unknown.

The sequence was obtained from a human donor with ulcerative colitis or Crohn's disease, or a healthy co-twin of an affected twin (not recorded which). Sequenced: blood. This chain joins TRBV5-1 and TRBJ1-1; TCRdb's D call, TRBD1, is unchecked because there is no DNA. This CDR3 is CASNERRQGAKTEAFF.